Listed here is a single TCR beta chain. The junction had 8 bases not matched to a gene; V was cut back by 2 bases and J by 0 bases. This CDR3 has 17 amino acids. CDR1 and CDR2 (germline): MDHEN, SYDVKM. The deep-level immunoSEQ assay was used. Here immunoSEQ multiplex PCR was the method, and the copy in TCRdb shows in-frame clones only, minus some. The table records roughly 2.2 million clones, approximately 95% of them present only once. The sample belongs to a study of shared clonotypes between healthy human individuals. Study-wide background: Donor composition was a couple of women and a few men, aged 18 to 49. A donor's plate count was three for CD4 naive and three for CD4 memory; CD8 naive had two and CD8 memory one.

Donors comprised only Caucasian adults living in Nashville, Tennessee. Sequences were obtained from naive CD4+ T cells from PBMCs. Subset given: CD45RA+ positively selected. The chain is built from TRBV28 and TRBJ2-7; TRBD1 aligns across 9 bases. This TCR derives from a man aged 18 to 30 in good health. Some clones in this sample may be carry-over from other donors' samples. CDR3 in DNA: TGTGCCAGCAGTTTAGGGTACAGGGGGCCGAGCTCCTACGAGCAGTACTTC. Its protein product is CASSLGYRGPSSYEQYF. The variable domain in full, completed from reference TRBV28 and TRBJ2-7, reads DVKVTQSSRYLVKRTGEKVFLECVQDMDHENMFWYRQDPGLGLRLIYFSYDVKMKEKGDIPEGYSVSREKKERFSLILESASTNQTSMYLCASSLGYRGPSSYEQYFGPGTRLTVT.